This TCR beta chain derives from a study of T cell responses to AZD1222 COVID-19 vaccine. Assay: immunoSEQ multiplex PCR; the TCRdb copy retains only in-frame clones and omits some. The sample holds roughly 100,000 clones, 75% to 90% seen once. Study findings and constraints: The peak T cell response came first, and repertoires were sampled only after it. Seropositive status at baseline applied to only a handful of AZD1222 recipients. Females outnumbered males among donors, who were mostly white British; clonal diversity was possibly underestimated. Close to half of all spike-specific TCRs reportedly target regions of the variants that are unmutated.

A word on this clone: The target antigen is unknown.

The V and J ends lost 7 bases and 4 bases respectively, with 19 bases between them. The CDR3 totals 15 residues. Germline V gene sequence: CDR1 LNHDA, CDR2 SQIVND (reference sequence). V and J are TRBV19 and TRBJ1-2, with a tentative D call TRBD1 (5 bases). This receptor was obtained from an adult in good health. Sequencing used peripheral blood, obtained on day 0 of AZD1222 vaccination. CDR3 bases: TGTGCCAGTATTCTATCGGGGGTCGGAGGCTATGGCTACACCTTC. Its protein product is CASILSGVGGYGYTF.